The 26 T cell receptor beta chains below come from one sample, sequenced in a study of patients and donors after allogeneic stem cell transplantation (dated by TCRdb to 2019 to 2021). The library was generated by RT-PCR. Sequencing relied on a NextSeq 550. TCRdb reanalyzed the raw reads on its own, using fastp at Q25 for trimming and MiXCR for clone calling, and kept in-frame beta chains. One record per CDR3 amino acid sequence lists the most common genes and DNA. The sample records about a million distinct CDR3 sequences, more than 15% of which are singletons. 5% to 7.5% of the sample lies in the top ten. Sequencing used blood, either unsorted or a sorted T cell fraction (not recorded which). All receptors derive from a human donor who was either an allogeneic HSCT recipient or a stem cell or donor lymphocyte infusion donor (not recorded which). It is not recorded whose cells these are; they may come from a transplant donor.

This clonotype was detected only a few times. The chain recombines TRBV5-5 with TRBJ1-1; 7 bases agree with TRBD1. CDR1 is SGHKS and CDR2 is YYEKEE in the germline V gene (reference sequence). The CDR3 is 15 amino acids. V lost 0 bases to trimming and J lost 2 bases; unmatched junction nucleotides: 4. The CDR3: CASSLGQGVNTEAFF. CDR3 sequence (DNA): TGTGCCAGCAGCTTGGGTCAGGGGGTCAACACTGAAGCTTTCTTT.

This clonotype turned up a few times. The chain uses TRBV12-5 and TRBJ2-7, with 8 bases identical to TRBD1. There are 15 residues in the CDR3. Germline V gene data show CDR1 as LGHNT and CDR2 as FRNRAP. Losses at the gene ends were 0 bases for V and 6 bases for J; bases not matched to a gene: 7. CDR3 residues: CASGLVLDRVGEQYF. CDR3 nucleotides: TGTGCTAGTGGTTTGGTATTGGACAGGGTGGGCGAGCAGTACTTC.

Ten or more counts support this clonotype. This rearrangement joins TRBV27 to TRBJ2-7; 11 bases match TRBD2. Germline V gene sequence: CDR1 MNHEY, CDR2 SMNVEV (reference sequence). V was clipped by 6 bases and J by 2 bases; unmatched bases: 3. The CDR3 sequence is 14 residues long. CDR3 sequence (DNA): TGTGCCAGCAGAACGACTAGCGGGACCTACGAGCAGTACTTC. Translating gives CASRTTSGTYEQYF.

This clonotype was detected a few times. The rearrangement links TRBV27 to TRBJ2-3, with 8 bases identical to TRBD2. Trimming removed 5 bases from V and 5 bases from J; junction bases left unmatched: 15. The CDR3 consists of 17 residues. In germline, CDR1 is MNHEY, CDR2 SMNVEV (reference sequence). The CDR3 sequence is CASSQASGRGARDTQYF. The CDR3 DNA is TGTGCCAGCAGTCAAGCCAGCGGGAGAGGGGCTCGAGATACGCAGTATTTT.

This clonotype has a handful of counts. CDR3 sequence (DNA): TGTGCCAGCAGCATACGAGAGACCGGCGAGCAGTTCTTC. Translating it yields CASSIRETGEQFF. The V gene is TRBV6-2 or TRBV6-3, the J gene TRBJ2-1; D uncertain. CDR1 MNHEY and CDR2 SVGEGT come from the germline V gene. V was clipped by 6 bases and J by 10 bases, with 16 bases between them. The CDR3 contains 13 residues.

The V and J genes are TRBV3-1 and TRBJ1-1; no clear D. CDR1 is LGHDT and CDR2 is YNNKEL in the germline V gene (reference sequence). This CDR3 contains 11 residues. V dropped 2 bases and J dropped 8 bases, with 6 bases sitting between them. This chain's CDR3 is CASSQTQEAFF. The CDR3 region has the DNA TGTGCCAGCAGCCAAACTCAAGAAGCTTTCTTT. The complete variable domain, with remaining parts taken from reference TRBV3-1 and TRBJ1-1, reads DTAVSQTPKYLVTQMGNDKSIKCEQNLGHDTMYWYKQDSKKFLKIMFSYNNKELIINETVPNRFSPKSPDKAHLNLHINSLELGDSAVYFCASSQTQEAFFGQGTRLTVV.

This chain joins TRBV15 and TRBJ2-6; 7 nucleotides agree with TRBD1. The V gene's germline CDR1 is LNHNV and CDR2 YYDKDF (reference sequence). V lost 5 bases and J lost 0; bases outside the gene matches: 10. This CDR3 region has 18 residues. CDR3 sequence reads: CATSQQTGIYSGANVLTF. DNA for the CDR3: TGTGCCACCAGCCAACAGACAGGGATCTACTCTGGGGCCAACGTCCTGACTTTC.

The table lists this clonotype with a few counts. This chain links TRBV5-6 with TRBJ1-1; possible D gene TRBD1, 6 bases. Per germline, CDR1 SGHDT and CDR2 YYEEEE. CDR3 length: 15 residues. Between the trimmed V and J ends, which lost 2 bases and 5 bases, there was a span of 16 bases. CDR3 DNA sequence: TGTGCCAGCAGCTTACAGGGTTTCGCGGGGACTGAAGCTTTCTTT. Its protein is CASSLQGFAGTEAFF.

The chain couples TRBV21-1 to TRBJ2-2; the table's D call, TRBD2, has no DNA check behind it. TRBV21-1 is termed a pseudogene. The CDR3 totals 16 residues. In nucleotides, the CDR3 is TGTGCCAGCAGCAAAGAGTCCACAGCGAACACCGGGGAGCTGTTTTTT. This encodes CASSKESTANTGELFF.

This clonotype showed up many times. The CDR3: CASSLARGLDHEQFF. The CDR3 region has the DNA TGCGCCAGCAGCTTGGCCAGGGGGTTAGACCATGAGCAGTTCTTC. J is TRBJ2-1 and V is TRBV5-1; 7 bases match TRBD1. The CDR3 spans 15 residues. The V and J ends lost 0 bases and 8 bases, in that order; junction bases with no gene match: 8. Germline V CDR1 and CDR2: SGHRS, YFSETQ.

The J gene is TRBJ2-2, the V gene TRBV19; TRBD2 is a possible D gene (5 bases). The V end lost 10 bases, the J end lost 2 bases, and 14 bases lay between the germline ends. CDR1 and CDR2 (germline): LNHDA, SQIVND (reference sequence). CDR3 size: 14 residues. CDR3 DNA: TGTGCCACATGCTTCGGGGTCAACACCGGGGAGCTGTTTTTT. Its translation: CATCFGVNTGELFF.

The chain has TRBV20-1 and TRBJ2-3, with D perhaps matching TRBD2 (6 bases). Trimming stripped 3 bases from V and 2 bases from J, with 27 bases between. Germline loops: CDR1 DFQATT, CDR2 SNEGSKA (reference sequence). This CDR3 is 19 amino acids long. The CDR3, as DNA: TGCAGTGCTAGGGCCGCGCGTGAAGTCACTAGCAGACTCACAGATACGCAGTATTTT. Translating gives CSARAAREVTSRLTDTQYF.

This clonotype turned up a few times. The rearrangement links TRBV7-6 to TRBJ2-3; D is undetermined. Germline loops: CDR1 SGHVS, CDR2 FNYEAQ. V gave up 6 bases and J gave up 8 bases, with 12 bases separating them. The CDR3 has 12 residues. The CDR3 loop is CASSPTPSTQYF. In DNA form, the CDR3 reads TGTGCCAGCAGTCCGACTCCAAGTACGCAGTATTTT.

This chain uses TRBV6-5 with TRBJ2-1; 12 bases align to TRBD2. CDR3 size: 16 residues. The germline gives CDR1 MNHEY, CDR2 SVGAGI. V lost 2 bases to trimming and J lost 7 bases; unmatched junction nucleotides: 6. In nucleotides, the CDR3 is TGTGCCAGCAGTTACCAAACCGGGACTAGCGGGAATGAGCAGTTCTTC. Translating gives CASSYQTGTSGNEQFF.

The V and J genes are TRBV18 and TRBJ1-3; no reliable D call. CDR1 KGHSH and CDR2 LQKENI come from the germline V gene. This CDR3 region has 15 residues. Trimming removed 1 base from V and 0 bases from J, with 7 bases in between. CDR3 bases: TGTGCCAGCTCACCACTTGGCACCTCTGGAAACACCATATATTTT. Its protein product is CASSPLGTSGNTIYF. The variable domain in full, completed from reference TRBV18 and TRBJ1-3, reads NAGVMQNPRHLVRRRGQEARLRCSPMKGHSHVYWYRQLPEEGLKFMVYLQKENIIDESGMPKERFSAEFPKEGPSILRIQQVVRGDSAAYFCASSPLGTSGNTIYFGEGSWLTVV.

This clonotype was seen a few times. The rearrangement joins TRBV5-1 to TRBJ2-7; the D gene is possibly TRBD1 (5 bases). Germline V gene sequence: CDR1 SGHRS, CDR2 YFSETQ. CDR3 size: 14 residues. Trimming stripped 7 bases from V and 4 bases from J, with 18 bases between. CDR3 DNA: TGCGCCAGCCGACTTTTGGACAATGTGTACGAGCAGTACTTC. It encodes CASRLLDNVYEQYF.

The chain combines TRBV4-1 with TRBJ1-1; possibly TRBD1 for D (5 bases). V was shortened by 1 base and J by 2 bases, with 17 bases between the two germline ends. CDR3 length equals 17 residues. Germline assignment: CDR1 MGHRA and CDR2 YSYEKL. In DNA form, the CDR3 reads TGCGCCAGCAGCCAAGTCCCTTCTAGCAGGGACAACACTGAAGCTTTCTTT. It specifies CASSQVPSSRDNTEAFF.

The CDR3 loop reads CASSPRDRLEEQYF. In DNA, the CDR3 is TGTGCCAGCTCTCCCCGCGACAGGCTCGAAGAGCAGTACTTC. This chain connects TRBV18 to TRBJ2-7, with D maybe TRBD1 (6 bases). The V end was cut by 6 bases, the J end by 7 bases, with 19 bases between. This CDR3 contains 14 residues. Germline V gene data show CDR1 as KGHSH and CDR2 as LQKENI.

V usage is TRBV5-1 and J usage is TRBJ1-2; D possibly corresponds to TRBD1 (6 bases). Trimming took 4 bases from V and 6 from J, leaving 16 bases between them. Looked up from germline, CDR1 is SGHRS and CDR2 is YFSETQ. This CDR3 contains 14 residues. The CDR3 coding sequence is TGCGCCAGCAGCCGAAAGTCGACAGGCGATGGCTACACCTTC. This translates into CASSRKSTGDGYTF. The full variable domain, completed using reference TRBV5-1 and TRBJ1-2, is KAGVTQTPRYLIKTRGQQVTLSCSPISGHRSVSWYQQTPGQGLQFLFEYFSETQRNKGNFPGRFSGRQFSNSRSEMNVSTLELGDSALYLCASSRKSTGDGYTFGSGTRLTVV.

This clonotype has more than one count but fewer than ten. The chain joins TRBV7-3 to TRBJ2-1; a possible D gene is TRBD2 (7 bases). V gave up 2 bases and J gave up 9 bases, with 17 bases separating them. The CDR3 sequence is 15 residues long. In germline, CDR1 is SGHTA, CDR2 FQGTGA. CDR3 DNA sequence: TGTGCCAGCAGCTTACACGGGGGGCGTGGGGTTGAGCAGTTCTTC. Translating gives CASSLHGGRGVEQFF.

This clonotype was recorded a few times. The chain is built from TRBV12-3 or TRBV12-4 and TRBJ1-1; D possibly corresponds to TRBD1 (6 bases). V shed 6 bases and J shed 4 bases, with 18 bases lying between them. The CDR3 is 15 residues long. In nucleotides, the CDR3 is TGTGCCAGCAGCGCCATCTCTAAGGGGGGCACTGAAGCTTTCTTT. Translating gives CASSAISKGGTEAFF.

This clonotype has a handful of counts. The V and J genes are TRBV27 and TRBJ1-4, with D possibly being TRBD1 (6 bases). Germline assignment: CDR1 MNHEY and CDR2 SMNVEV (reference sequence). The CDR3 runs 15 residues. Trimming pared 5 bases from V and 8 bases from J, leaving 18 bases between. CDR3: CASSESQGWNEKLFF. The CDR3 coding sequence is TGTGCCAGCAGTGAGTCCCAGGGGTGGAACGAAAAACTGTTTTTT.

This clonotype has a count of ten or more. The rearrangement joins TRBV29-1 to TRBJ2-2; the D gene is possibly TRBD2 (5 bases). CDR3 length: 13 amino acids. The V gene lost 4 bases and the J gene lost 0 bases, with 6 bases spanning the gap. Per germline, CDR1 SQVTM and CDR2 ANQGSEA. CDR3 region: CSVVAPNTGELFF. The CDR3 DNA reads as TGCAGCGTTGTAGCGCCGAACACCGGGGAGCTGTTTTTT.

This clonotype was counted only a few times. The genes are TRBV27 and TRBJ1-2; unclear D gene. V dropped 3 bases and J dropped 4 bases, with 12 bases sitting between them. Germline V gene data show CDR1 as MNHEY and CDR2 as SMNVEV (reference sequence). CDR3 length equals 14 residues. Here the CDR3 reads CASSLKGGGYGYTF. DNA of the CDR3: TGTGCCAGCAGTTTGAAGGGTGGAGGCTATGGCTACACCTTC.

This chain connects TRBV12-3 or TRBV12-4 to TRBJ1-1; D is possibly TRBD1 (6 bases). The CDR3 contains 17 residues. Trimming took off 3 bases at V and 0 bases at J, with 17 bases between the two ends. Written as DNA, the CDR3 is TGTGCCAGCAGTTTTCCCTCCCCTACAGGGATGAACACTGAAGCTTTCTTT. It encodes CASSFPSPTGMNTEAFF.

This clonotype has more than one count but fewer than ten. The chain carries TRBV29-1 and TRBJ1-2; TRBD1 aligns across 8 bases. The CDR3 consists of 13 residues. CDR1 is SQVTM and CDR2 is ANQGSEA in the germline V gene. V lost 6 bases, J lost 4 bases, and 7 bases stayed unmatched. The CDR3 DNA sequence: TGCAGCGTGACCCAGGGGGCCTCCTATGGCTACACCTTC. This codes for CSVTQGASYGYTF.